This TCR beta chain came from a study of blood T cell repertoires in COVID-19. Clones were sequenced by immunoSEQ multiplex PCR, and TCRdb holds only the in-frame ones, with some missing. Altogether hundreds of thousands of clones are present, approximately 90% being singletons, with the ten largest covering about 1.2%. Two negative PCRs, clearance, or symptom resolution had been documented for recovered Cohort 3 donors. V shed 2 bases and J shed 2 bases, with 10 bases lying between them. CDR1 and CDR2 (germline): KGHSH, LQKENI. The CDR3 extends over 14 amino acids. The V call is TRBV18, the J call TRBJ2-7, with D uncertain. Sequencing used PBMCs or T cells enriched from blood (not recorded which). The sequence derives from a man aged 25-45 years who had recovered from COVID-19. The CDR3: CASSPETLPYEQYF. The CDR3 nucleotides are TGTGCCAGCTCACCAGAGACACTTCCCTACGAGCAGTACTTC.